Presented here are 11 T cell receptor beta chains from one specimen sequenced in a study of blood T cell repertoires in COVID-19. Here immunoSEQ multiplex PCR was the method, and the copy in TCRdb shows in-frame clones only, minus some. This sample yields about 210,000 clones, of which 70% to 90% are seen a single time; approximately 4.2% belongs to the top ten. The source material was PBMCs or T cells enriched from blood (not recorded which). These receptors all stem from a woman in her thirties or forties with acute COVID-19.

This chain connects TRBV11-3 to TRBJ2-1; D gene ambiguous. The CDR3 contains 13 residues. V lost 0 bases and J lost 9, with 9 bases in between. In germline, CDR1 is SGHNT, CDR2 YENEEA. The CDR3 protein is CASSLESDAEQFF. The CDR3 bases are TGTGCCAGCAGCTTAGAGAGCGACGCTGAGCAGTTCTTC.

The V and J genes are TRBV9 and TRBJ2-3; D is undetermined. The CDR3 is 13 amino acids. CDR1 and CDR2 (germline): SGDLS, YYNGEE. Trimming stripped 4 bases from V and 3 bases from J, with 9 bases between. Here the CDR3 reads CASSLLITDTQYF. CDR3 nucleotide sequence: TGTGCCAGCAGCCTCCTTATTACAGATACGCAGTATTTT.

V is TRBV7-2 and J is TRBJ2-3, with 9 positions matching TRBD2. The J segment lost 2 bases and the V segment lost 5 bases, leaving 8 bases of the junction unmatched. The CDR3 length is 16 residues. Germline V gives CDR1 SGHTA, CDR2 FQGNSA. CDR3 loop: CASSLIAGVSTDTQYF. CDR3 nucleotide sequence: TGTGCCAGCAGCCTCATAGCGGGAGTGTCCACAGATACGCAGTATTTT. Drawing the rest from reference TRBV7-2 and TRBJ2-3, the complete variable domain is GAGVSQSPSNKVTEKGKDVELRCDPISGHTALYWYRQSLGQGLEFLIYFQGNSAPDKSGLPSDRFSAERTGGSVSTLTIQRTQQEDSAVYLCASSLIAGVSTDTQYFGPGTRLTVL.

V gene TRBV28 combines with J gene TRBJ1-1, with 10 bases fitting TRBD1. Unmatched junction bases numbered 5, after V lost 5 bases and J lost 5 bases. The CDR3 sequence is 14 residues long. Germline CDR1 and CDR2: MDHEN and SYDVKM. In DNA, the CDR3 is TGTGCCAGCAGTAAGGGACAGGGGATGACTGAAGCTTTCTTT. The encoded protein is CASSKGQGMTEAFF.

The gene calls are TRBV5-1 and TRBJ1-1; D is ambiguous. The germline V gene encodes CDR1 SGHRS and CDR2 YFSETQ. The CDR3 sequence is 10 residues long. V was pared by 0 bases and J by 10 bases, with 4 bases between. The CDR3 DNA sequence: TGCGCCAGCAGCTTGGTCTCAGCTTTCTTT. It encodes CASSLVSAFF.

The CDR3 DNA is TGCGCCAGCAGCTTGGCCGGGAGTTCAGTCACCGGGGAGCTGTTTTTT. Residues: CASSLAGSSVTGELFF. The chain recombines TRBV5-1 with TRBJ2-2, with D tentatively TRBD2 (6 bases). With 0 bases removed from V and 4 bases from J, the gap between germline ends came to 13 bases. The germline V gene encodes CDR1 SGHRS and CDR2 YFSETQ. The CDR3 covers 16 residues. The variable domain in full, with the rest retrieved from reference TRBV5-1 and TRBJ2-2, is KAGVTQTPRYLIKTRGQQVTLSCSPISGHRSVSWYQQTPGQGLQFLFEYFSETQRNKGNFPGRFSGRQFSNSRSEMNVSTLELGDSALYLCASSLAGSSVTGELFFGEGSRLTVL.

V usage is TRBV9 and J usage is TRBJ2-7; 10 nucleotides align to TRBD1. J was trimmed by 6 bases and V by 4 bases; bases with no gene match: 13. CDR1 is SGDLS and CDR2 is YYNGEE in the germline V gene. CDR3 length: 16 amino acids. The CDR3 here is CASSPDGTGALGEQYF. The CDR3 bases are TGTGCCAGCAGCCCAGACGGGACAGGGGCCCTCGGCGAGCAGTACTTC.

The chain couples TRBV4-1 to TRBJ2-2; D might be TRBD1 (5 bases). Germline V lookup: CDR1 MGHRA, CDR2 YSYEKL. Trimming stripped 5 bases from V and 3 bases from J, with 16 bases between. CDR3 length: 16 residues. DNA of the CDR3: TGCGCCAGCAGCGATCGGACAAGGGGTCACACCGGGGAGCTGTTTTTT. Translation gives CASSDRTRGHTGELFF.

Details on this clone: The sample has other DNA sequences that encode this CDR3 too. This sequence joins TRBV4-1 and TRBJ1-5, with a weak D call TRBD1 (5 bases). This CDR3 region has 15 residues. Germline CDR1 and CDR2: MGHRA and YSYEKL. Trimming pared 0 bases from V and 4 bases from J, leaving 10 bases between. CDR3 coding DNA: TGCGCCAGCAGCCAAGATGGGGGGGGGAATCAGCCCCAGCATTTT. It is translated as CASSQDGGGNQPQHF.

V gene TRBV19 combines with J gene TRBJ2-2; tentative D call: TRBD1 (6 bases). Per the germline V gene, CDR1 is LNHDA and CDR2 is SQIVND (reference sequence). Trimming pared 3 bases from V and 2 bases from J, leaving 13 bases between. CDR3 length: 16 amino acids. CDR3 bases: TGTGCCAGTAGTATCCCTACAGGGTCAAACACCGGGGAGCTGTTTTTT. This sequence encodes CASSIPTGSNTGELFF.

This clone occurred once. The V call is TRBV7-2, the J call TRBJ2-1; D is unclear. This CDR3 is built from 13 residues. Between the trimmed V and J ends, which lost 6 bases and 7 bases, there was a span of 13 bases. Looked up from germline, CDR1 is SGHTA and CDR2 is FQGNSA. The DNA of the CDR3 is TGTGCCAGCAGTTCCTACTTGAAGAATGAGCAGTTCTTC. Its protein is CASSSYLKNEQFF.